This is a list of T cell receptor beta chains from one sample in a study of blood T cells in healthy people across ages. TCRdb called the 5' RACE reads again in MiXCR, with one record for every CDR3 protein. The table records about 1.1 million distinct CDR3 sequences, approximately 38% of them present only once. Sequenced: blood. Receptors were obtained from a man younger than 30 in good health. The CDR3 runs from the conserved cysteine through the conserved F or W. Fields, in order: D gene, V gene, CDR3 protein. D genes are given only for firm matches.

d_call: TRBD1
v_call: TRBV9
cdr3_aa: CVSSARDREYPPLHF

d_call: TRBD1
v_call: TRBV4-3
cdr3_aa: CASSQVVGGETGELFF

d_call: NA
v_call: TRBV5-6
cdr3_aa: CASSRVLTDRTNEKLFF

d_call: TRBD1
v_call: TRBV20-1
cdr3_aa: CSARAGTGVYGYTF

d_call: NA
v_call: TRBV20-1
cdr3_aa: CSAPERGGKETQYF

d_call: NA
v_call: TRBV29-1
cdr3_aa: CSVEDRQTTGELFF

d_call: NA
v_call: TRBV4-3
cdr3_aa: CASSQDLERAQYF

d_call: TRBD2
v_call: TRBV7-2
cdr3_aa: CASSLARTSGAYEQYF

d_call: TRBD1
v_call: TRBV18
cdr3_aa: CASSPGQGAEYGYTF

d_call: NA
v_call: TRBV12-3/TRBV12-4
cdr3_aa: CASSLGGGPDNEQFF

d_call: TRBD2
v_call: TRBV12-3/TRBV12-4
cdr3_aa: CASSLSSGAYAQYF

d_call: NA
v_call: TRBV7-9
cdr3_aa: CASSIQGPYNSPLHF

d_call: NA
v_call: TRBV3-1
cdr3_aa: CASSHSDQGYGETQFF

d_call: NA
v_call: TRBV5-1
cdr3_aa: CASSLVGVFNEQFF

d_call: TRBD2
v_call: TRBV27
cdr3_aa: CASSFSVGLAFTDTQYF

d_call: NA
v_call: TRBV7-2
cdr3_aa: CASSLREGPNTEAFF

d_call: TRBD1
v_call: TRBV9
cdr3_aa: CASSVRGKEAFF

d_call: NA
v_call: TRBV9
cdr3_aa: CASSYLEYGTDTQYF

d_call: NA
v_call: TRBV6-6
cdr3_aa: CASTPVSGFNEKLFF

d_call: NA
v_call: TRBV25-1
cdr3_aa: CASSDRYHEQFF

d_call: NA
v_call: TRBV7-9
cdr3_aa: CASSPQSSTDTQYF

d_call: TRBD1
v_call: TRBV12-3/TRBV12-4
cdr3_aa: CASSPRTGNTEAFF

d_call: NA
v_call: TRBV27
cdr3_aa: CASSLGGDKTFF

d_call: NA
v_call: TRBV20-1
cdr3_aa: CSARQVQETQYF

d_call: NA
v_call: TRBV27
cdr3_aa: CASSFSGERYNSPLHF

d_call: NA
v_call: TRBV6-1
cdr3_aa: CASSEAFALGGYTF

d_call: NA
v_call: TRBV20-1
cdr3_aa: CSARETEAFF

d_call: NA
v_call: TRBV12-3/TRBV12-4
cdr3_aa: CASSFGQTVLRHGYTF

d_call: TRBD1
v_call: TRBV5-1
cdr3_aa: CASSTGQGSYEQFF

d_call: NA
v_call: TRBV4-2
cdr3_aa: CASSQGGEAIDTQYF

d_call: NA
v_call: TRBV5-1
cdr3_aa: CASSRPGPRRDTQYF

d_call: TRBD2
v_call: TRBV5-1
cdr3_aa: CASSLRTSGLDEQFF

d_call: TRBD1
v_call: TRBV11-1
cdr3_aa: CASSPHRGPPSGSTF

d_call: TRBD1
v_call: TRBV12-3/TRBV12-4
cdr3_aa: CASSLTGGEWGYTF

d_call: TRBD2
v_call: TRBV4-1
cdr3_aa: CASSQEMTSGGQQTQYF

d_call: TRBD1
v_call: TRBV20-1
cdr3_aa: CSAAPTGADTQYF

d_call: NA
v_call: TRBV7-4
cdr3_aa: CASSSLPTGFVDERYF